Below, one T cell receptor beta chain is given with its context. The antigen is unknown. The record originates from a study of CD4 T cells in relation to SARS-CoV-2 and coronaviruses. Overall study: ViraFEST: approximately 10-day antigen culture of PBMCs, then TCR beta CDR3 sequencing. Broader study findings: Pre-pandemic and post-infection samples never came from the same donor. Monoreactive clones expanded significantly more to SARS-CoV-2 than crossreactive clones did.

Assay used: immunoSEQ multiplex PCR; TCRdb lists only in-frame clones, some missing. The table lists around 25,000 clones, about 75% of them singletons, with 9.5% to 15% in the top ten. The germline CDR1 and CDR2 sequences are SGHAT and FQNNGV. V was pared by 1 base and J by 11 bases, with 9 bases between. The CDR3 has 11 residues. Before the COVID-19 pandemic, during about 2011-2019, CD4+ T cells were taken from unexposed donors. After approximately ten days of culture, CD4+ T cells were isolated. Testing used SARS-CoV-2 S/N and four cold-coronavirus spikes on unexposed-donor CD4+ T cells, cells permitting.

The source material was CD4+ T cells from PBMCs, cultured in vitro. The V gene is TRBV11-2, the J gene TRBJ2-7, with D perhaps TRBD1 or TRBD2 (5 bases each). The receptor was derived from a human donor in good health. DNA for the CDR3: TGTGCCAGCAGCTTAGCCCGGGACGAGTACTTC. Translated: CASSLARDEYF.